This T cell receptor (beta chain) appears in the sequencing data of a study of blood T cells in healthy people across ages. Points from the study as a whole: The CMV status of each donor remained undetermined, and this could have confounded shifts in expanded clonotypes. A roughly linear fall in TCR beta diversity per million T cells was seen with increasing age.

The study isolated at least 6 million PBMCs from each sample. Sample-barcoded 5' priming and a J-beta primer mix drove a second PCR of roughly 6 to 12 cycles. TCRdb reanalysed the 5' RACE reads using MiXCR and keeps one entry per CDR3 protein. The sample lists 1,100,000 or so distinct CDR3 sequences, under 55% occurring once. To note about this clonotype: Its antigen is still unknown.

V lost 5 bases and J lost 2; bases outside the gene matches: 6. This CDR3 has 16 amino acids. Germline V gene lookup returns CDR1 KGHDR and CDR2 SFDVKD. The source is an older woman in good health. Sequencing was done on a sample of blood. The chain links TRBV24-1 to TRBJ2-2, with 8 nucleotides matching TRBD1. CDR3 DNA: TGTGCCACCAGTGGGACGGACAGGGATAACACCGGGGAGCTGTTTTTT. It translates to CATSGTDRDNTGELFF.